This entry lists 18 T cell receptor beta chains sequenced from one sample in a study of blood T cell repertoires in COVID-19. Sequenced by immunoSEQ multiplex PCR; TCRdb stores in-frame clones only, minus some. The data show about 160,000 clones, roughly 84% seen once. Sequencing was carried out using PBMCs or T cells enriched from blood (not recorded which). These receptors were taken from a woman in her forties or fifties who had recovered from COVID-19.

The chain links TRBV28 to TRBJ1-3, with D maybe TRBD1 (5 bases). V was clipped by 5 bases and J by 2 bases, with 19 bases between them. The germline V gene encodes CDR1 MDHEN and CDR2 SYDVKM. There are 17 residues in the CDR3. CDR3 sequence reads: CASSPSRGVSAGNTIYF. The CDR3 nucleotides are TGTGCCAGCAGTCCATCTCGGGGGGTATCAGCTGGAAACACCATATATTTT. The full variable domain, with the rest looked up from reference TRBV28 and TRBJ1-3, is DVKVTQSSRYLVKRTGEKVFLECVQDMDHENMFWYRQDPGLGLRLIYFSYDVKMKEKGDIPEGYSVSREKKERFSLILESASTNQTSMYLCASSPSRGVSAGNTIYFGEGSWLTVV.

This chain connects TRBV28 to TRBJ2-7, with 10 bases that match TRBD2. This CDR3 is built from 16 residues. Germline V CDR1 and CDR2: MDHEN, SYDVKM. The V segment lost 2 bases and the J segment 1 base; nucleotides outside the gene matches: 5. This CDR3 reads CASSLIASGSSYEQYF. The CDR3 DNA reads as TGTGCCAGCAGTTTAATAGCTAGCGGGAGTTCCTACGAGCAGTACTTC.

Only one count was recorded for this clone. The gene calls are TRBV4-1 and TRBJ2-5; D gene uncertain. The CDR3 contains 13 residues. The germline gives CDR1 MGHRA, CDR2 YSYEKL. The ends were cut back, 0 bases at V and 2 bases at J, with 4 bases in the middle. The CDR3 reads CASSQDPQETQYF. The CDR3 bases are TGCGCCAGCAGCCAAGATCCGCAAGAGACCCAGTACTTC.

This chain joins TRBV5-4 and TRBJ2-7; TRBD2 is a possible D gene (5 bases). The germline V gene encodes CDR1 SGHNT and CDR2 YYREEE (reference sequence). V gave up 3 bases and J gave up 5 bases, with 15 bases separating them. This CDR3 is built from 14 residues. The CDR3 sequence is CASSWVARTDEQYF. CDR3 nucleotides: TGTGCCAGCAGCTGGGTAGCGCGTACGGACGAGCAGTACTTC. The complete variable domain, with remaining parts taken from reference TRBV5-4 and TRBJ2-7, reads ETGVTQSPTHLIKTRGQQVTLRCSSQSGHNTVSWYQQALGQGPQFIFQYYREEENGRGNFPPRFSGLQFPNYSSELNVNALELDDSALYLCASSWVARTDEQYFGPGTRLTVT.

This clone was seen only a few times. V and J are TRBV7-2 and TRBJ1-2, with D possibly TRBD1 on 6 matching bases. Germline CDR1 and CDR2: SGHTA and FQGNSA. CDR3 length: 15 residues. V lost 0 bases and J lost 5, with 13 bases in between. This chain's CDR3 is CASSLAGTMSYGYTF. The DNA for the CDR3 is TGTGCCAGCAGCTTAGCGGGGACAATGAGTTATGGCTACACCTTC.

The V call is TRBV3-1 (or the pseudogene TRBV3-2), the J call TRBJ1-3, with TRBD1 identical over 9 bases. Germline-derived CDR1 and CDR2 are LGHDT and YNNKEL (reference sequence). Germline trimming cut 2 bases from V and 4 bases from J; bases unmatched to any gene: 3. This CDR3 is built from 15 residues. The CDR3 loop reads CASSQRGTGGNTIYF. The CDR3 DNA is TGTGCCAGCAGCCAACGGGGGACAGGGGGAAACACCATATATTTT.

The chain recombines TRBV5-6 with TRBJ2-5; D not certain. V lost 4 bases, J lost 7 bases, and 11 bases lay in between. Germline lookup yields CDR1 SGHDT and CDR2 YYEEEE. The CDR3 is 12 amino acids. The CDR3 nucleotides read TGTGCCAGCAGCAAGGAGTCCGGGACCCAGTACTTC. This gives the protein CASSKESGTQYF.

V usage is TRBV5-1 and J usage is TRBJ1-2; possibly TRBD1 for D (5 bases). From germline, CDR1 is SGHRS and CDR2 YFSETQ. V was shortened by 0 bases and J by 6 bases, with 9 bases between the two germline ends. The CDR3 consists of 13 residues. CDR3 amino acids: CASSLEGRDGYTF. CDR3 nucleotide sequence: TGCGCCAGCAGCTTGGAGGGGAGGGATGGCTACACCTTC.

The V call is TRBV2, the J call TRBJ2-1, with D perhaps TRBD1 (6 bases). This CDR3 region has 15 residues. The germline V gene has CDR1 SNHLY and CDR2 FYNNEI. Trimming took 4 bases from V and 1 from J, leaving 11 bases between them. This chain's CDR3 is CASSALRGSYNEQFF. The CDR3 coding sequence is TGTGCCAGCAGTGCGCTAAGGGGGTCCTACAATGAGCAGTTCTTC.

J is TRBJ1-1 and V is TRBV19; D might be TRBD1 (5 bases). CDR3 length: 14 amino acids. V dropped 6 bases and J dropped 3 bases, with 14 bases sitting between them. From germline, CDR1 is LNHDA and CDR2 SQIVND (reference sequence). CDR3: CASRGAGWDTEAFF. In DNA form, the CDR3 reads TGTGCCAGTAGAGGGGCGGGGTGGGACACTGAAGCTTTCTTT.

About this clone: In the same sample, other DNA sequences code for this CDR3. The chain is built from TRBV30 and TRBJ2-3; no reliable D call. The CDR3 loop spans 13 amino acids. V was pared by 1 base and J by 0 bases, with 5 bases between. Per germline, CDR1 GTSNPN and CDR2 SVGIG (reference sequence). The CDR3 region is CAWSGASTDTQYF. The DNA for the CDR3 is TGTGCCTGGAGTGGCGCCAGCACAGATACGCAGTATTTT.

V is TRBV4-3 and J is TRBJ2-1, with 9 bases matching TRBD2. Germline V lookup: CDR1 LGHNA, CDR2 YSLEER. Losses at the gene ends were 0 bases for V and 7 bases for J; bases not matched to a gene: 4. This CDR3 is 15 amino acids long. The CDR3 DNA reads TGCGCCAGCAGCCAAGATGGCGGGAGGGCGAATGAGCAGTTCTTC. Translation gives CASSQDGGRANEQFF.

Only a few counts were recorded for this clone. V and J are TRBV23-1 and TRBJ2-1; D gene unclear. TRBV23-1 is treated as an ORF (open reading frame) with a function not yet certain. The length of the CDR3 is 12 residues. V was shortened by 4 bases and J by 9 bases, with 10 bases between the two germline ends. CDR3: CASSLVVCEQFF. The DNA of the CDR3 is TGCGCCAGCAGTCTGGTAGTCTGTGAGCAGTTCTTC.

This sequence joins TRBV6-5 and TRBJ1-4, with no clear D. There are 13 residues in the CDR3. Germline V CDR1 and CDR2: MNHEY, SVGAGI. The V end lost 2 bases, the J end lost 10 bases, and 11 bases lay between the germline ends. CDR3 DNA sequence: TGTGCCAGCAGTTACACTGTCCTCGGAAAACTGTTTTTT. Residues: CASSYTVLGKLFF.

This chain connects TRBV9 to TRBJ1-2, with 9 bases identical to TRBD1. V dropped 3 bases and J dropped 0; count of bases not matched to a gene: 9. This CDR3 has 17 amino acids. Germline loops: CDR1 SGDLS, CDR2 YYNGEE. The CDR3, as DNA: TGTGCCAGCAGCGCCGGGACAGGGAAACTAGCTAACTATGGCTACACCTTC. Protein product: CASSAGTGKLANYGYTF.

The chain joins TRBV7-8 to TRBJ2-7, with a weak D call TRBD2 (6 bases). The germline V gene encodes CDR1 SGHVS and CDR2 FQNEAQ. Trimming removed 5 bases at V and 2 bases at J, with 19 bases between. The CDR3 runs 16 residues. The CDR3 protein is CASSAESRDSTYEQYF. The CDR3 DNA follows: TGTGCCAGCAGCGCAGAATCCCGGGACTCTACCTACGAGCAGTACTTC.

The V call is TRBV21-1, the J call TRBJ2-7; TRBD2 was called by the table and not checked on the DNA. TRBV21-1 counts as a pseudogene. The CDR3 length is 16 residues. Written as DNA, the CDR3 is TGTGCCAGCAGAACGAGGAGGTTCCAGTGGCCTTACGAGCAGTACTTC. Encoded protein: CASRTRRFQWPYEQYF.

V is TRBV2 and J is TRBJ2-1; TRBD2 matches at 7 bases. Per germline, CDR1 SNHLY and CDR2 FYNNEI. This CDR3 comprises 16 residues. The J segment lost 2 bases and the V segment lost 4 bases, leaving 8 bases of the junction unmatched. The CDR3 coding sequence is TGTGCCAGCAGTGTATTCCGGGACTACGCCTACAATGAGCAGTTCTTC. This codes for CASSVFRDYAYNEQFF. The full variable domain, in which reference TRBV2 and TRBJ2-1 provide the parts outside the CDR3, is EPEVTQTPSHQVTQMGQEVILRCVPISNHLYFYWYRQILGQKVEFLVSFYNNEISEKSEIFDDQFSVERPDGSNFTLKIRSTKLEDSAMYFCASSVFRDYAYNEQFFGPGTRLTVL.